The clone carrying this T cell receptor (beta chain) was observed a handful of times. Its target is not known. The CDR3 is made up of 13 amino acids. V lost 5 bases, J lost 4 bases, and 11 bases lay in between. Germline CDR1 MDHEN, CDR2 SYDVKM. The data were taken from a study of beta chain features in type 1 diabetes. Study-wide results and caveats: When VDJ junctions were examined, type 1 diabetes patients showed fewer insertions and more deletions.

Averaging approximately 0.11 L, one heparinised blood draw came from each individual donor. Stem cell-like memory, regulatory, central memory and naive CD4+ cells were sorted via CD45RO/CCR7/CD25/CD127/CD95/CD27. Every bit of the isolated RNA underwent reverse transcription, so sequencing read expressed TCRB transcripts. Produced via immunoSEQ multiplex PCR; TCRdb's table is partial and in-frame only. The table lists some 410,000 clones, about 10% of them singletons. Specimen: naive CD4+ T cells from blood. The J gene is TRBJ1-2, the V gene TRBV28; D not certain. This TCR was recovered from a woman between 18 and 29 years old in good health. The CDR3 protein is CASSNPLSYGYTF. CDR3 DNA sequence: TGTGCCAGCAGTAACCCCCTGAGCTATGGCTACACCTTC.